These 28 T cell receptor beta chains originate from one sample sequenced in a study of beta chain features in type 1 diabetes. TCRB transcripts that were expressed got sequenced, as all of the isolated RNA had been reverse transcribed. The repertoire was sequenced with immunoSEQ multiplex PCR; TCRdb's copy has only in-frame clones and lacks some. The table records 900,000 or so clones, roughly 15% of them present only once. The sequencing input was naive CD4+ T cells from blood. All receptors come from a woman under 30 in good health.

The rearrangement uses TRBV4-1 and TRBJ2-1; the match to TRBD2 covers 11 bases. The V segment lost 1 base and the J segment 9 bases; nucleotides outside the gene matches: 11. Germline CDR1 and CDR2: MGHRA and YSYEKL. The CDR3 consists of 17 residues. The CDR3 DNA reads as TGCGCCAGCAGCCAAGCCCCCCTAGCGGGAGGTCTAACTGAGCAGTTCTTC. Protein: CASSQAPLAGGLTEQFF.

The rearrangement uses TRBV6-5 and TRBJ2-7, with D tentatively TRBD2 (5 bases). CDR1 and CDR2 from the germline V gene are MNHEY and SVGAGI. V was shortened by 5 bases and J by 3 bases, with 11 bases between the two germline ends. CDR3 length: 13 amino acids. CDR3 DNA: TGTGCCAGCAGTCTCGCCGGGAACTACGAGCAGTACTTC. Protein: CASSLAGNYEQYF.

This clone was seen a handful of times. The CDR3 coding sequence is TGTGCCAGTAAACAGGGATTCGAAGAGACCCAGTACTTC. Its protein product is CASKQGFEETQYF. The V and J genes are TRBV19 and TRBJ2-5; TRBD1 is a possible D gene (6 bases). In germline, CDR1 is LNHDA, CDR2 SQIVND (reference sequence). V was shortened by 7 bases and J by 3 bases, with 12 bases between the two germline ends. The CDR3 has 13 amino acids.

The chain combines TRBV5-4 with TRBJ2-1, with D possibly TRBD2 on 7 matching bases. Germline V lookup: CDR1 SGHNT, CDR2 YYREEE (reference sequence). Trimming left V 5 bases short and J 7 bases short, with 16 bases between. The CDR3 has 14 amino acids. The CDR3 sequence is CASRRGGGPNEQFF. Written as DNA, the CDR3 is TGTGCCAGCAGGAGGGGGGGAGGGCCTAATGAGCAGTTCTTC.

The chain carries TRBV7-2 and TRBJ2-5, with 13 nucleotides matching TRBD2. The CDR3 has 19 residues. Germline assignment: CDR1 SGHTA and CDR2 FQGNSA. V shed 5 bases and J 5 bases; nucleotides not matched to a gene: 17. The CDR3 reads CASSPQPLAGGPRRETQYF. Here the CDR3 DNA reads TGTGCCAGCAGCCCCCAGCCACTAGCGGGAGGGCCAAGGAGGGAGACCCAGTACTTC.

With regard to this clone: Other DNA sequences in this specimen translate into the identical CDR3. J is TRBJ2-1 and V is TRBV9; D gene ambiguous. In germline, CDR1 is SGDLS, CDR2 YYNGEE. Trimming pared 0 bases from V and 5 bases from J, leaving 9 bases between. This CDR3 comprises 14 residues. The DNA for the CDR3 is TGTGCCAGCAGCGTAGTGTCCGTGAACAATGAGCAGTTCTTC. Amino acid sequence: CASSVVSVNNEQFF.

The chain couples TRBV28 to TRBJ2-7, with D tentatively TRBD1 (8 bases). The CDR3 spans 15 residues. Per germline, CDR1 MDHEN and CDR2 SYDVKM. Trimming stripped 5 bases from V and 4 bases from J, with 18 bases between. CDR3 sequence reads: CASSKRGQGGYEQYF. The CDR3 DNA reads TGTGCCAGCAGTAAGAGAGGACAGGGAGGGTACGAGCAGTACTTC.

This clone was seen a few times. In DNA form, the CDR3 reads TGTGCCAGCAGTTTATTTCGGGGTAGGAGACCCGGGGAGCTGTTTTTT. Translating it yields CASSLFRGRRPGELFF. The genes are TRBV27 and TRBJ2-2, with D tentatively TRBD2 (5 bases). Trimming stripped 1 base from V and 6 bases from J, with 15 bases between. The CDR3 covers 16 residues. From germline, CDR1 is MNHEY and CDR2 SMNVEV (reference sequence).

This chain links TRBV6-1 with TRBJ2-2, with D possibly matching TRBD2 (6 bases). Germline CDR1 is MNHNS and CDR2 is SASEGT. The CDR3 contains 15 residues. Trimming took 5 bases from V and 5 from J, leaving 15 bases between them. CDR3 in amino acids: CASSLDGGGTGELFF. The CDR3 region has the DNA TGTGCCAGCAGTCTGGACGGGGGAGGTACCGGGGAGCTGTTTTTT.

The chain couples TRBV6-6 to TRBJ1-4; a possible D gene is TRBD1 (5 bases). V lost 7 bases to trimming and J lost 11 bases, with 23 bases between them. Germline CDR1 reads MNHNY; CDR2 reads SVGAGI (reference sequence). The CDR3 sequence is 15 residues long. This chain's CDR3 is CASIQGQGSDRKLFF. The CDR3 bases are TGTGCCAGCATCCAAGGTCAGGGCAGTGATCGGAAACTGTTTTTT.

This clone appeared once. The rearrangement joins TRBV18 to TRBJ2-2; D is unclear. The CDR3 sequence is 14 residues long. Germline V CDR1 and CDR2: KGHSH, LQKENI. Trimming shortened V by 1 base and J by 1 base, and 4 bases separated the two germline ends. The CDR3 reads CASSPLGNTGELFF. In DNA form, the CDR3 reads TGTGCCAGCTCACCACTCGGGAACACCGGGGAGCTGTTTTTT.

This clone was found a few times. At the DNA level, this CDR3 is encoded by other sequences in the same sample as well. The chain employs TRBV7-9 and TRBJ2-7; D tentatively fits TRBD1 or TRBD2 (5 bases each). The CDR3 spans 14 residues. Germline CDR1 SEHNR, CDR2 FQNEAQ (reference sequence). The ends were cut back, 1 base at V and 3 bases at J, with 10 bases in the middle. The CDR3 reads CASSLVSGLYEQYF. In DNA, the CDR3 is TGTGCCAGCAGCTTAGTTTCGGGGCTCTACGAGCAGTACTTC.

J is TRBJ2-1 and V is TRBV7-8; D possibly uses TRBD1 or TRBD2 (5 bases each). The length of the CDR3 is 16 residues. Germline-derived CDR1 and CDR2 are SGHVS and FQNEAQ. Trimming took 4 bases from V and 5 from J, leaving 18 bases between them. The CDR3 region has the DNA TGTGCCAGCAGCTCGGGAAGGCTAGGGGAGAACAATGAGCAGTTCTTC. Its protein product is CASSSGRLGENNEQFF.

This sequence joins TRBV5-4 and TRBJ1-1, with D possibly matching TRBD1 (5 bases). CDR1 and CDR2 from the germline V gene are SGHNT and YYREEE (reference sequence). Trimming took 2 bases from V and 3 from J, leaving 8 bases between them. The CDR3 extends over 13 amino acids. CDR3 residues: CASSLGAHTEAFF. CDR3 bases: TGTGCCAGCAGCTTAGGGGCCCACACTGAAGCTTTCTTT.

The sample holds a few counts of this clone. Other DNA sequences in this specimen translate into the identical CDR3. The rearrangement joins TRBV5-4 to TRBJ1-5; tentative D call: TRBD1 (6 bases). The V end lost 3 bases, the J end lost 7 bases, and 8 bases lay between the germline ends. Looked up from germline, CDR1 is SGHNT and CDR2 is YYREEE (reference sequence). This CDR3 has 12 residues. CDR3 residues: CASSSQGQPQHF. The CDR3 region has the DNA TGTGCCAGCAGCTCACAGGGACAGCCCCAGCATTTT.

This clone was seen more than once but under ten times. The chain has TRBV7-2 and TRBJ2-1, with 8 bases matching TRBD2. CDR1 SGHTA and CDR2 FQGNSA come from the germline V gene. V lost 4 bases to trimming and J lost 6 bases; unmatched junction nucleotides: 14. The CDR3 has 17 amino acids. The CDR3 DNA follows: TGTGCCAGCAGCTCTCAGGAAGCGGGAGTGAGCCTCAATGAGCAGTTCTTC. Translating it yields CASSSQEAGVSLNEQFF.

This clone was seen more than once but under ten times. The chain carries TRBV4-2 and TRBJ1-1; no definite D call. The CDR3 runs to 14 residues. The ends were cut back, 3 bases at V and 4 bases at J, with 12 bases in the middle. CDR1 and CDR2 from the germline V gene are LGHNA and YNFKEQ. The CDR3: CASSQGTRFTEAFF. The CDR3 DNA follows: TGTGCCAGCAGCCAGGGTACCAGGTTCACTGAAGCTTTCTTT.

This clone was detected only a few times. The J gene is TRBJ2-3, the V gene TRBV7-3; D not resolved. This CDR3 is built from 13 residues. Germline lookup yields CDR1 SGHTA and CDR2 FQGTGA. Trimming cost V 1 base and J 4 bases, with 6 bases left between them. The chain's CDR3 is CASSLRPPDTQYF. The CDR3 DNA is TGTGCCAGCAGCTTAAGACCCCCAGATACGCAGTATTTT.

The V call is TRBV28, the J call TRBJ1-2; D is possibly TRBD1 (5 bases). V was shortened by 6 bases and J by 7 bases, with 21 bases between the two germline ends. CDR3 length equals 15 residues. Germline-derived CDR1 and CDR2 are MDHEN and SYDVKM. CDR3 protein: CASSLPSQGGGGYTF. DNA of the CDR3: TGTGCCAGCAGCCTACCGTCCCAGGGTGGCGGTGGCTACACCTTC.

The chain uses TRBV18 and TRBJ2-3; D might be TRBD2 (6 bases). Trimming shortened V by 6 bases and J by 6 bases, and 19 bases separated the two germline ends. The CDR3 length is 15 residues. Germline V lookup: CDR1 KGHSH, CDR2 LQKENI. In nucleotides, the CDR3 is TGTGCCAGCTCTTCTCTACTCGGGAGAATCGATACGCAGTATTTT. Its translation: CASSSLLGRIDTQYF.

This clone has a handful of counts. The gene calls are TRBV4-2 and TRBJ2-1; TRBD2 matches 13 bases. The CDR3 has 18 residues. V dropped 0 bases and J dropped 8; count of bases not matched to a gene: 10. Germline V CDR1 and CDR2: LGHNA, YNFKEQ. The CDR3 DNA is TGTGCCAGCAGCCAAGACTTAACTAGCGGGAGGGTTGGGTATGAGCAGTTCTTC. Translating it yields CASSQDLTSGRVGYEQFF.

V is TRBV25-1 and J is TRBJ1-5; D gene uncertain. The germline V gene has CDR1 MGHDK and CDR2 SYGVNS. CDR3 size: 15 residues. Trimming stripped 3 bases from V and 0 bases from J, with 9 bases between. The CDR3, as DNA: TGTGCCAGCAGTGACGAACGGACTAGCAATCAGCCCCAGCATTTT. Its protein is CASSDERTSNQPQHF.

The chain recombines TRBV4-2 with TRBJ2-2; D is unresolved. The ends were cut back, 0 bases at V and 0 bases at J, with 14 bases in the middle. This CDR3 is built from 18 residues. The V gene's germline CDR1 is LGHNA and CDR2 YNFKEQ. CDR3 coding DNA: TGTGCCAGCAGCCAAGAGGAACAGCAGGCTGCGAACACCGGGGAGCTGTTTTTT. Translated: CASSQEEQQAANTGELFF.

In regard to this clone: This specimen includes other DNA sequences encoding the same CDR3. The chain uses TRBV27 and TRBJ2-1; possibly TRBD1 or TRBD2 for D (5 bases each). Germline V gene data show CDR1 as MNHEY and CDR2 as SMNVEV (reference sequence). CDR3 length equals 14 residues. Trimming left V 3 bases short and J 8 bases short, with 14 bases between. This CDR3 is CASSLRARGDEQFF. The CDR3 DNA reads TGTGCCAGCAGTTTGAGGGCTAGAGGGGATGAGCAGTTCTTC.

This clone turned up a few times. Other nucleotide sequences from this sample produce the same CDR3. The chain couples TRBV29-1 to TRBJ2-5; D perhaps matches TRBD2 (6 bases). Trimming took off 6 bases at V and 1 base at J, with 21 bases between the two ends. The CDR3 sequence is 16 residues long. Germline-derived CDR1 and CDR2 are SQVTM and ANQGSEA. CDR3 sequence: CSVVGLPGEGQETQYF. The CDR3 nucleotides read TGCAGCGTGGTGGGGTTGCCGGGAGAGGGCCAAGAGACCCAGTACTTC. Together with reference TRBV29-1 and TRBJ2-5, the CDR3 gives the full variable domain: SAVISQKPSRDICQRGTSLTIQCQVDSQVTMMFWYRQQPGQSLTLIATANQGSEATYESGFVIDKFPISRPNLTFSTLTVSNMSPEDSSIYLCSVVGLPGEGQETQYFGPGTRLLVL.

This sequence joins TRBV10-3 and TRBJ2-2; D possibly matches TRBD1 or TRBD2 (5 bases each). CDR1 and CDR2 from the germline V gene are ENHRY and SYGVKD. Trimming pared 5 bases from V and 6 bases from J, leaving 19 bases between. The CDR3 spans 16 residues. The CDR3 reads CAISKTGTPVAGELFF. The CDR3 coding sequence is TGTGCCATCAGTAAGACCGGGACGCCCGTGGCCGGGGAGCTGTTTTTT.

This chain links TRBV4-3 with TRBJ2-2; D gene ambiguous. Germline V CDR1 and CDR2: LGHNA, YSLEER. This CDR3 region has 14 residues. V shed 1 base and J shed 5 bases, with 8 bases lying between them. CDR3 in DNA: TGCGCCAGCAGCCAAGGGGATGGGACCGGGGAGCTGTTTTTT. This codes for CASSQGDGTGELFF.

This clone turned up a few times. The rearrangement joins TRBV27 to TRBJ2-2; no firm D call. Trimming removed 4 bases at V and 0 bases at J, with 3 bases between. CDR3 length: 13 residues. Germline CDR1 reads MNHEY; CDR2 reads SMNVEV (reference sequence). CDR3 bases: TGTGCCAGCAGTTCCTCGAACACCGGGGAGCTGTTTTTT. It translates to CASSSSNTGELFF.